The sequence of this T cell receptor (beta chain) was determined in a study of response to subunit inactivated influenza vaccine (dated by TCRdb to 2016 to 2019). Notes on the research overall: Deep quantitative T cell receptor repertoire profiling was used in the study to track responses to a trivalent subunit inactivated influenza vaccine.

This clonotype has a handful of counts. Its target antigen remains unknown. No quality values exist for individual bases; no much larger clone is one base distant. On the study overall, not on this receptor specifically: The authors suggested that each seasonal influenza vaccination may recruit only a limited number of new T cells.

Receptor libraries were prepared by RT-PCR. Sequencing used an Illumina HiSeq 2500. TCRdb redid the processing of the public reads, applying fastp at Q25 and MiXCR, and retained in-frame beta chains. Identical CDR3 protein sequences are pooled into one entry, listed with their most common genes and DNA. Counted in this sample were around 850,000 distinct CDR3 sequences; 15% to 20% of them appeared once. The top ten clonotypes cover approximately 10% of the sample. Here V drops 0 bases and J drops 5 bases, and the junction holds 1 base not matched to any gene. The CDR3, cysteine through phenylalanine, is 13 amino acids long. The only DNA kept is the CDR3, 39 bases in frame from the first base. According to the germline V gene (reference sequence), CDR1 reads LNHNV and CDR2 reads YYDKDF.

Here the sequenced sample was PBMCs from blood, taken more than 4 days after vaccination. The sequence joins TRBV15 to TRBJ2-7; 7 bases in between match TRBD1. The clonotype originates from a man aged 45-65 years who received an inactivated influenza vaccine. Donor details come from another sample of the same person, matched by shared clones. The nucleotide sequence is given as TGTGCCACCAGCAGAGATCAGGGGGACGAGCAGTACTTC. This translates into CATSRDQGDEQYF.